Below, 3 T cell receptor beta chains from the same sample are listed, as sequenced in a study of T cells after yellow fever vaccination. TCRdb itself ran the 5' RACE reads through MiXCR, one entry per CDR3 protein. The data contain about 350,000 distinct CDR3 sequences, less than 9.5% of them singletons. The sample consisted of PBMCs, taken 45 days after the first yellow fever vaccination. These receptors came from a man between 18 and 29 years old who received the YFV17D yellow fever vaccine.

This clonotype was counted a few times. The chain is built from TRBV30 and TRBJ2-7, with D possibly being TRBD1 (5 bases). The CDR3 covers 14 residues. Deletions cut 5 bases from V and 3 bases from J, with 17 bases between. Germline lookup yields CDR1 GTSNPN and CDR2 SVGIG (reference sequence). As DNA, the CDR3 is TGTGCCTGGCGCGACAGCCCCGTAATCTACGAGCAGTACTTC. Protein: CAWRDSPVIYEQYF.

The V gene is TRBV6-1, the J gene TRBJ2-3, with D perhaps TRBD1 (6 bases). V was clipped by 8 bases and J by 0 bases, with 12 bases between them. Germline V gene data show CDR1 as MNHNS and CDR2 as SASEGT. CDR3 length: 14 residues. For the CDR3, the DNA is TGTGCCAGCGGACTGGGGGCGAGCACAGATACGCAGTATTTT. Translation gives CASGLGASTDTQYF.

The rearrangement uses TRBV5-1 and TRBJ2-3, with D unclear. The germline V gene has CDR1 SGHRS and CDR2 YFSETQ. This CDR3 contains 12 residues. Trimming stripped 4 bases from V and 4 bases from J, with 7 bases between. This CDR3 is CASSLFSDTQYF. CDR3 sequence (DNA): TGCGCCAGCAGCCTCTTTTCAGATACGCAGTATTTT.